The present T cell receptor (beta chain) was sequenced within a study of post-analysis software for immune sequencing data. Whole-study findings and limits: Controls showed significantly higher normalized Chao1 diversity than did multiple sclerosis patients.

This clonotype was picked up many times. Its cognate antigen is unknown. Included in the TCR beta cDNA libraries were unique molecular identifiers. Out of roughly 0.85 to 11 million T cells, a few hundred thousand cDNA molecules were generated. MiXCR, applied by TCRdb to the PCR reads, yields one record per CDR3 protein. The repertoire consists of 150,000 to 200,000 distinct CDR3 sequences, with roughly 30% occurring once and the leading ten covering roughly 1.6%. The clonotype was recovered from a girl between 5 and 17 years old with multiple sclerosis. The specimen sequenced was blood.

DNA for the CDR3: TGTGCCAGCAGTCTGGTCGGCCCAGTTTCCGAGCAGTACTTC. Amino acid sequence: CASSLVGPVSEQYF. V and J are TRBV28 and TRBJ2-7; D not resolved. Germline V gene sequence: CDR1 MDHEN, CDR2 SYDVKM. The CDR3 consists of 14 residues. Trimming removed 5 bases at V and 6 bases at J, with 17 bases between.